This entry features one TCR beta chain sequence. It has no known antigen specificity. Nothing much larger sits one base from this clone, and base qualities are not available. The method behind the library was the immunoSEQ multiplex PCR assay. A mixture of 60 forward primers for TCR Vbeta segments and 13 reverse primers for TCR Jbeta segments was used in the multiplex PCR. The CDR3 region of rearranged TCR beta genes was amplified from genomic DNA by a multiplex PCR assay. Amplified TCR beta libraries were sequenced as 87-base-pair reads on the Illumina HiSeq System. The original methods were these. In a later analysis, some 80 million unique TCR beta chains were counted across the approximately 620 repertoires, and some 10 million of these chains were shared by at least two donors. Raw reads were error-corrected and collapsed into unique sequences with a nearest-neighbor algorithm that merged closely related sequences to remove PCR and sequencing errors. Alignment of CDR3 sequences to IMGT reference sequences was used to assign V, D and J gene segments. Each retained sequence needed at least a six-nucleotide match to both a V gene segment and a J gene segment. Rearrangements were classified as productive when the CDR3 lacked stop codons and remained in frame with V and J, and all other rearrangements were classified as non-productive. CDR3 was defined according to IMGT convention as the region running from the second conserved V-encoded cysteine to the conserved J-encoded phenylalanine. The earlier analysis of about 610 of the donors excluded sequences that lacked an unambiguous match to a single V gene segment. An earlier analysis of 500 to 700 of the donors classified V segments as functional when productive rearrangements were above 56.7% and as segregating when the standard deviation between donors was above 5%. To diagnose cytomegalovirus status from the catalog of TCR beta chain sequences, a statistical classification framework was built. V and J gene assignment, in a later analysis, came from comparing TCR nucleotide sequences with IMGT/GENE-DB human TR gene sequences. The TCRdist pipeline was used in a later analysis to assign CDR3 sequences and most-parsimonious VDJ recombination scenarios. A later analysis defined each TCR beta chain by its CDR3 amino acid sequence plus V-gene family, and excluded reads lacking a unique V-gene family. A later analysis removed over 500 highly shared, low-generation-probability nucleotide sequences to deal with suspected cross-contamination and a sequencing artifact. In a later analysis, a clonal expansion index was calculated for each public chain from normalized within-repertoire ranks of inferred template counts. A later analysis computed generation probabilities with a VDJ recombination model fitted to out-of-frame rearrangements, and checked the results against IGoR. Hypergeometric tests were used in a later analysis to score TCR-TCR, TCR-HLA and TCR-CMV co-occurrence, with a repertoire-size bias correction applied to the TCR pairs. False discovery rates were estimated in a later analysis by permuting HLA or CMV assignments 20 times. In a later analysis, co-occurring TCRs were grouped with DBSCAN, and TCRdist sequence similarity was added when clustering was performed within HLA-allele-positive subsets. For co-occurrence clustering, repertoires with fewer than 30,000 or more than 120,000 public chains were excluded, along with roughly 5 repertoires with anomalous nucleotide sharing. TCRdb limited this immuneACCESS table to in-frame rearrangements with V and J called. A share of clones is missing; checked studies link under half to unresolved V genes, and the rest is unexplained. V, J and clone size were drawn from that table, and D and trimming were deduced from the DNA. Within this sample are roughly 160,000 clones, with roughly 80% of them counted one time only. The ten biggest clones cover about 4% of the sample.

This sample is drawn from a study of cytomegalovirus exposure and HLA in healthy donors (dated by TCRdb to the late 2010s). Context from the whole study: According to an earlier analysis of a few hundred of the donors, about 179 million T cells yielded roughly 110 million unique TCR beta sequences and less than 300 Gb of sequence data. An early release that covered several hundred HLA-typed donors contained 250 to 350 gigabases of sequencing data and tens of millions of unique TCR sequences. The genetic ancestry cluster associated with self-reported Caucasian donors included 70% to 85% of the roughly 400 genotyped donors. The study aimed to test whether cataloging public T cell receptors could reveal signatures of past pathogen exposure. Using immunosequencing, the study profiled T cell repertoires from 550 to 750 subjects and related those repertoires to cytomegalovirus serostatus. Besides the first cohort of 666 subjects, a separate validation cohort made up of 120 different subjects was used. To predict cytomegalovirus infection status, the study brought together high-throughput TCR immunosequencing, statistical association of individual TCRs with disease status, and machine learning. A later analysis re-examined previously published TCR beta repertoires from roughly 650 donors and added high-resolution HLA genotyping to investigate patterns of TCR occurrence. In the later analysis, no new phenotypic data were used to find candidate immune exposures; instead, reliance was placed on TCR beta sequences and their occurrence across donors. To decide whether each TCR beta V gene segment behaved as functional or pseudogenic, an earlier analysis of fewer than 750 of the donors relied on high-throughput TCR beta sequencing. Alongside the repertoire data, information on donor age, sex, ethnicity and CMV serostatus was compiled. A later genetic analysis took genome-wide SNP genotypes for about three fifths of the 666 donors and used that subset as a discovery cohort. Every discovery cohort repertoire had been produced on one sequencing platform. Class I and class II HLA loci were covered by the typing at four-digit resolution. The number of donors typed differed by locus, with 629-630 for A, B, C, DRB1 and DQB1, around 560 for DQA1, over 600 for DPA1, and about 450 for DPB1. Four to six DR-DQ haplotypes were handled as single units for association and clustering because linkage in the cohort was strong. Among 300 to 450 genotyped donors of the cohort, an average of about 240,000 unique TCR beta nucleotide sequences were sequenced per donor, roughly 18% of them non-productive. Overall study results and their limits: An earlier analysis of approximately 500 of the donors showed that most TCR beta V segments appeared in productive rearrangements either about 87% or about 30% of the time, which broadly matched IMGT annotations. Cytomegalovirus status was reported to be diagnosed by the classifier with high specificity and sensitivity in both the original and validation cohorts. In a later genetic analysis, a missense DCLRE1C variant was associated with V-gene and J-gene trimming of TCR beta chains, and the association was replicated in an independent cohort. While some public TCRs were present in many individuals, most TCR sequences turned up only very rarely across donors. In vitro tests confirmed that a few of the cytomegalovirus-associated TCR beta chains recognize cytomegalovirus antigens. A later analysis found that TCR association rates varied across HLA loci, with DRB1 alleles showing the most associated TCRs and HLA-C alleles the fewest. Linkage disequilibrium might explain the correlated functional status among segregating V segments, but an unknown experimental factor could not be excluded. Presence/absence analyses assumed roughly uniform sequencing depth across donors, an assumption that may not hold. When HLA alleles, especially DR and DQ, strongly co-occurred, attributing TCR associations to individual alleles was difficult. In a later analysis, most CMV-associated TCR beta chains were found to appear HLA-restricted, with HLA associations seemingly driven largely by CMV exposure. Several of the top co-occurrence clusters appeared to be linked to parvovirus B19, influenza, CMV and Epstein-Barr virus, according to a later analysis. Some IMGT-functional V segments, including TRBV6-2 and TRBV6-3, could not be told apart with the 87-base-pair reads, so those segments were excluded. According to a later genetic analysis, donors in an Asian-associated ancestry cluster had fewer N-insertions in productive TCRs than the approximately 710-donor mean. For the cohort, immune exposure information was limited to CMV serostatus. A later analysis found that HLA-associated TCR beta chains were more clonally expanded and had lower generation probabilities than equally common non-associated chains. A further reported finding was that TCR beta sequences accurately predicted the HLA-A and HLA-B alleles for most subjects in the first cohort. Because some donors lacked HLA typing at each locus, the association tests relied only on the typed subset. Only TCR beta chains were sequenced in this cohort, and the absence of alpha or paired-chain data limited detectable features. Because counts were too low, roughly 16 rarely observed V segments, including chromosome 9 orphons, were left out of the earlier analysis of several hundred of the donors. A group of highly shared sequence variants was considered likely to be a technical artifact of the sequencing pipeline. A later analysis associated 15,000 or so TCR beta sequences with specific HLA alleles at a false discovery rate of 0.05. The study listed 150 to 200 TCR beta chains as associated with cytomegalovirus. It was suggested by the authors that the approach could potentially be generalized to other disease states and immunological phenotypes.

The cohort consisted of approximately 690 healthy bone marrow donors. Cohort members were all nominally healthy when sampled, although unrecorded immune exposures were likely present. The donor tested CMV seropositive, placing the donor among the roughly 300 seropositive members of the cohort. A peripheral blood sample was provided by each donor, and peripheral blood mononuclear cells were used for TCR beta sequencing. Genomic DNA was extracted from the blood cell samples with the Qiagen DNeasy Blood Extraction Kit. Reading the germline V gene gives CDR1 SGHDN and CDR2 FVKESK. Ends trimmed: V by 1 base, J by 6 bases; bases unmatched to a gene: 3. The CDR3 numbers 16 residues from cysteine through phenylalanine. Just CDR3 DNA is preserved here, 48 bases in frame from base 1.

Material: PBMCs. In this chain, TRBV14 is recombined with TRBJ2-3; a stretch of 14 junction bases matches TRBD2. The TCR was taken from a man under 40 in good health and CMV-seropositive. For the CDR3, the sequence is CASSQGLAGGIDTQYF. The DNA sequence is as follows: TGTGCCAGCAGCCAAGGACTAGCGGGGGGGATCGATACGCAGTATTTT.